The 31 T cell receptor beta chains given below trace back to one sample, sequenced in a study of OX40 agonist ivuxolimab in advanced cancers. Some clones are missing from TCRdb's copy, which holds only in-frame ones; the method was immunoSEQ multiplex PCR. Counted here are over 95,000 clones, 90% to 96% occurring once; the ten biggest clones make up 2%. The sample here was CD4+ or CD8+ T cells sorted from blood, taken in a trial of the OX40 agonist ivuxolimab. These receptors were taken from an adult with an advanced solid tumor such as melanoma, head and neck, liver or kidney cancer.

V usage is TRBV6-5 and J usage is TRBJ1-3, with D possibly TRBD1 on 6 matching bases. There are 15 residues in the CDR3. The germline V gene encodes CDR1 MNHEY and CDR2 SVGAGI. V was trimmed by 7 bases and J by 4 bases, leaving 17 bases between them. CDR3 nucleotides: TGTGCCAGCACGCCCGACGGGGGGCCAGGAAACACCATATATTTT. Amino acids: CASTPDGGPGNTIYF.

The rearrangement links TRBV5-6 to TRBJ2-1, with 13 bases that match TRBD2. After removal of 0 bases from V and 6 bases from J, the junction contained 6 bases not matched to a gene. This CDR3 has 17 amino acids. Germline assignment: CDR1 SGHDT and CDR2 YYEEEE. The CDR3 sequence is CASSLVRGTSGVNEQFF. The CDR3 DNA sequence: TGTGCCAGCAGCTTGGTTAGAGGGACTAGCGGGGTCAATGAGCAGTTCTTC.

This clone showed up just a few times. The chain links TRBV7-6 to TRBJ1-2; 8 positions match TRBD1. The CDR3 is 14 residues long. Trimming took 5 bases from V and 4 from J; bases not matched to a gene: 6. Germline V lookup: CDR1 SGHVS, CDR2 FNYEAQ. In DNA form, the CDR3 reads TGTGCCAGCAGCGACGGGACAGGTGCCTATGGCTACACCTTC. Encoded protein: CASSDGTGAYGYTF.

The rearrangement links TRBV7-3 to TRBJ2-3; no reliable D call. V lost 1 base and J 3 bases, leaving 5 bases between the germline ends. The CDR3 spans 13 residues. Germline assignment: CDR1 SGHTA and CDR2 FQGTGA. The CDR3 DNA reads as TGTGCCAGCAGCTTAATTCTGACAGATACGCAGTATTTT. Its protein is CASSLILTDTQYF.

The chain has TRBV19 and TRBJ2-7, with D perhaps being TRBD1 or TRBD2 (5 bases each). The CDR3 spans 13 residues. Between the trimmed V and J ends, which lost 10 bases and 2 bases, there was a span of 15 bases. Germline CDR1 is LNHDA and CDR2 is SQIVND (reference sequence). CDR3 amino acids: CATEGTEAYEQYF. In DNA, the CDR3 is TGTGCCACCGAGGGGACGGAAGCCTACGAGCAGTACTTC.

This CDR3 is CASSVVPSYEQYF. CDR3 nucleotide sequence: TGTGCCAGCAGCGTAGTTCCTTCCTACGAGCAGTACTTC. This sequence joins TRBV9 and TRBJ2-7; D is undetermined. V lost 0 bases and J 1 base, leaving 5 bases between the germline ends. Germline values: CDR1 SGDLS, CDR2 YYNGEE. The CDR3 covers 13 residues.

V usage is TRBV28 and J usage is TRBJ1-2; weak D call: TRBD1 (6 bases). The germline CDR1 and CDR2 sequences are MDHEN and SYDVKM. V was shortened by 10 bases and J by 7 bases, with 25 bases between the two germline ends. The CDR3 is 15 amino acids. The CDR3 nucleotides are TGTGCCACTACGTCGCGCCTAGGCCGGGGGCCTGGCTACACCTTC. Residues: CATTSRLGRGPGYTF.

The DNA of the CDR3 is TGTGCCAGCAGTTCCGGACAGGGGGATACCTATGGCTACACCTTC. Its protein is CASSSGQGDTYGYTF. V gene TRBV27 combines with J gene TRBJ1-2, with 10 bases lining up with TRBD1. Trimming removed 4 bases from V and 4 bases from J; junction bases left unmatched: 6. Germline V gene lookup returns CDR1 MNHEY and CDR2 SMNVEV (reference sequence). The CDR3 totals 15 residues.

This chain connects TRBV6-5 to TRBJ1-5, with a weak D call TRBD1 (6 bases). CDR3 length: 15 amino acids. V lost 8 bases, J lost 1 base, and 15 bases lay in between. Germline V gives CDR1 MNHEY, CDR2 SVGAGI. This CDR3 is CASGGIFLSNQPQHF. The CDR3 nucleotides read TGTGCCAGCGGGGGCATATTTTTAAGCAATCAGCCCCAGCATTTT.

V and J are TRBV4-3 and TRBJ2-5, with TRBD1 identical over 8 bases. The J call may be mistaken, given a closer DNA end match to TRBJ2-7. Germline CDR1 LGHNA, CDR2 YSLEER. The CDR3 is 15 amino acids. CDR3 coding DNA: TGCGCCAGCAGCCAAGAACCACAGGGGGCCTACGAGCAGTACTTC. Residues: CASSQEPQGAYEQYF.

This chain uses TRBV4-3 with TRBJ2-1; D unresolved. CDR3 length: 14 residues. Germline assignment: CDR1 LGHNA and CDR2 YSLEER. Trimming removed 0 bases from V and 6 bases from J, with 9 bases in between. This CDR3 is CASSQDYQVNEQFF. In DNA, the CDR3 is TGCGCCAGCAGCCAAGATTATCAAGTCAATGAGCAGTTCTTC.

The chain carries TRBV6-6 and TRBJ1-1; the D is unclear. Germline CDR1 MNHNY, CDR2 SVGAGI (reference sequence). The CDR3 is 13 residues long. Trimming left V 8 bases short and J 5 bases short, with 15 bases between. CDR3 sequence reads: CASGWTGGTEAFF. For the CDR3, the DNA is TGTGCCAGCGGGTGGACCGGAGGTACTGAAGCTTTCTTT.

V and J are TRBV28 and TRBJ1-2, with 9 bases identical to TRBD1. The CDR3 sequence is 14 residues long. Germline CDR1 reads MDHEN; CDR2 reads SYDVKM. The trim removed 7 bases at V and 3 bases at J, leaving 6 bases unmatched. As DNA, the CDR3 is TGTGCCAGCACAGACAGGGGGACCTACTATGGCTACACCTTC. Its protein is CASTDRGTYYGYTF.

This clone came up a few times. This rearrangement joins TRBV30 to TRBJ1-1, with no clear D. The ends were cut back, 1 base at V and 6 bases at J, with 6 bases in the middle. CDR1 is GTSNPN, CDR2 SVGIG, per germline (reference sequence). The CDR3 runs to 11 residues. CDR3 amino acids: CAWSEGAEAFF. CDR3 bases: TGTGCCTGGAGTGAGGGAGCTGAAGCTTTCTTT. Filled out from reference TRBV30 and TRBJ1-1, the complete variable domain reads SQTIHQWPATLVQPVGSPLSLECTVEGTSNPNLYWYRQAAGRGLQLLFYSVGIGQISSEVPQNLSASRPQDRQFILSSKKLLLSDSGFYLCAWSEGAEAFFGQGTRLTVV.

This chain joins TRBV7-9 and TRBJ2-5, with a tentative D call TRBD1 (5 bases). Germline V CDR1 and CDR2: SEHNR, FQNEAQ (reference sequence). Trimming left V 2 bases short and J 2 bases short, with 6 bases between. This CDR3 region has 13 residues. In DNA, the CDR3 is TGTGCCAGCAGCTTAAACAGGCAAGAGACCCAGTACTTC. It encodes CASSLNRQETQYF.

V is TRBV5-4 and J is TRBJ2-7; D not certain. V lost 2 bases and J lost 4, with 16 bases in between. Germline V gene data show CDR1 as SGHNT and CDR2 as YYREEE (reference sequence). The CDR3 totals 15 residues. CDR3 sequence reads: CASSFPLRNQYEQYF. CDR3 DNA: TGTGCCAGCAGCTTTCCTCTGAGAAACCAGTACGAGCAGTACTTC.

The chain uses TRBV25-1 and TRBJ1-1; D gene unclear. Trimming stripped 8 bases from V and 1 base from J, with 11 bases between. CDR3 size: 13 residues. Germline V lookup: CDR1 MGHDK, CDR2 SYGVNS. CDR3 in amino acids: CASWAGGNTEAFF. DNA for the CDR3: TGTGCCAGCTGGGCGGGAGGGAACACTGAAGCTTTCTTT.

The genes are TRBV7-9 and TRBJ2-7, with 10 positions matching TRBD2. Germline loops: CDR1 SEHNR, CDR2 FQNEAQ (reference sequence). The length of the CDR3 is 16 residues. V dropped 5 bases and J dropped 0; count of bases not matched to a gene: 7. The CDR3 sequence: CASSPWTSGSSYEQYF. CDR3 sequence (DNA): TGTGCCAGCAGCCCCTGGACTAGCGGAAGCTCCTACGAGCAGTACTTC.

This CDR3 is CASSQGSNTEAFF. CDR3 sequence (DNA): TGCGCCAGCAGCCAAGGCTCGAACACTGAAGCTTTCTTT. The chain has TRBV4-1 and TRBJ1-1, with D hard to call. The CDR3 has 13 amino acids. The V gene's germline CDR1 is MGHRA and CDR2 YSYEKL. Trimming took 1 base from V and 1 from J, leaving 4 bases between them.

As DNA, the CDR3 is TGTGCCAGCAGCTCAACAGGGGGAAGGTGGGATGAGCAGTTCTTC. This encodes CASSSTGGRWDEQFF. The V gene is TRBV11-2, the J gene TRBJ2-1; 8 bases are shared with TRBD1. V was clipped by 4 bases and J by 8 bases; unmatched bases: 10. This CDR3 contains 15 residues. Per germline, CDR1 SGHAT and CDR2 FQNNGV.

The genes are TRBV5-4 and TRBJ1-3, with 8 bases identical to TRBD1. CDR3 length: 14 residues. The germline gives CDR1 SGHNT, CDR2 YYREEE (reference sequence). After removal of 4 bases from V and 4 bases from J, the junction contained 4 bases not matched to a gene. CDR3 in DNA: TGTGCCAGCAGCCTGGACAGGGAGGGAAACACCATATATTTT. Translation gives CASSLDREGNTIYF.

V is TRBV2 and J is TRBJ2-5; D is unresolved. Trimming took off 4 bases at V and 4 bases at J, with 16 bases between the two ends. CDR1 is SNHLY, CDR2 FYNNEI, per germline. The CDR3 contains 15 residues. This CDR3 is CASSGREGPPETQYF. CDR3 DNA sequence: TGTGCCAGCAGTGGAAGGGAAGGTCCGCCAGAGACCCAGTACTTC.

The CDR3 loop is CASSMPGQGNSYNEQFF. In nucleotides, the CDR3 is TGTGCCAGCAGTATGCCGGGACAGGGAAACTCCTACAATGAGCAGTTCTTC. This chain uses TRBV6-4 with TRBJ2-1; the match to TRBD1 covers 9 bases. The J segment lost 0 bases and the V segment lost 5 bases, leaving 8 bases of the junction unmatched. The CDR3 sequence is 17 residues long. CDR1 is MRHNA and CDR2 is SNTAGT in the germline V gene.

V gene TRBV19 combines with J gene TRBJ1-5, with unresolved D. V was shortened by 2 bases and J by 12 bases, with 11 bases between the two germline ends. The germline V gene has CDR1 LNHDA and CDR2 SQIVND (reference sequence). This CDR3 comprises 12 residues. The CDR3 DNA sequence: TGTGCCAGTAGTATATGGGCAGCGCACCAGCATTTT. It is translated as CASSIWAAHQHF.

This clone was counted once. The chain employs TRBV19 and TRBJ2-3; a possible D gene is TRBD1 (7 bases). Per the germline V gene, CDR1 is LNHDA and CDR2 is SQIVND (reference sequence). The CDR3 totals 15 residues. V was pared by 10 bases and J by 4 bases, with 21 bases between. Here the CDR3 DNA reads TGTGCCACCAATCTCCAGGGGGGAAGCGCAGATACGCAGTATTTT. Its translation: CATNLQGGSADTQYF.

J is TRBJ1-1 and V is TRBV6-5, with D hard to call. CDR1 MNHEY and CDR2 SVGAGI come from the germline V gene. The CDR3 runs 15 residues. V lost 0 bases and J 0 bases, leaving 8 bases between the germline ends. The CDR3 nucleotides read TGTGCCAGCAGTTACTCTGCAGACCTGAACACTGAAGCTTTCTTT. This translates into CASSYSADLNTEAFF.

The V call is TRBV19, the J call TRBJ1-5, with D unclear. CDR3 size: 14 residues. Trimming cost V 7 bases and J 2 bases, with 12 bases left between them. Per the germline V gene, CDR1 is LNHDA and CDR2 is SQIVND (reference sequence). The CDR3 region is CASIDGEGNQPQHF. DNA of the CDR3: TGTGCCAGTATCGACGGGGAAGGCAATCAGCCCCAGCATTTT.

This clone was observed once. The chain joins TRBV27 to TRBJ2-1, with D unclear. Between the trimmed V and J ends, which lost 5 bases and 1 base, there was a span of 3 bases. The CDR3 consists of 12 residues. Germline values: CDR1 MNHEY, CDR2 SMNVEV (reference sequence). CDR3 DNA: TGTGCCAGCAGTCCTTCCTACAATGAGCAGTTCTTC. This translates into CASSPSYNEQFF.

V gene TRBV27 combines with J gene TRBJ2-7; 9 nucleotides line up with TRBD1. The CDR3 spans 14 residues. Germline loops: CDR1 MNHEY, CDR2 SMNVEV (reference sequence). V shed 4 bases, J shed 3 bases, and the junction held 4 bases outside the gene matches. The CDR3 here is CASSSPGQGYEQYF. CDR3 DNA: TGTGCCAGCAGTTCACCGGGACAGGGCTACGAGCAGTACTTC.

The chain is built from TRBV4-1 and TRBJ2-7; D unresolved. CDR1 and CDR2 from the germline V gene are MGHRA and YSYEKL. Trimming pared 1 base from V and 0 bases from J, leaving 10 bases between. There are 15 residues in the CDR3. CDR3 sequence (DNA): TGCGCCAGCAGCCAAGGGTCCGGACGCTCCTACGAGCAGTACTTC. This codes for CASSQGSGRSYEQYF.

The chain recombines TRBV19 with TRBJ2-1; 8 positions match TRBD2. Germline CDR1 is LNHDA and CDR2 is SQIVND (reference sequence). The ends lost 5 bases at V and 9 bases at J; junction bases unmatched: 9. CDR3 length equals 14 residues. The CDR3 loop reads CASSRTSPTGEQFF. The DNA of the CDR3 is TGTGCCAGTAGTCGGACTAGCCCGACGGGTGAGCAGTTCTTC.